This is a list of T cell receptor beta chains from one sample in a study of blood T cell repertoires in COVID-19. Sequenced by immunoSEQ multiplex PCR; TCRdb stores in-frame clones only, minus some. This sample has about 200,000 clones, with roughly 86% found just once. The sequenced sample was PBMCs or T cells enriched from blood (not recorded which). These receptors all come from a man in his forties with acute COVID-19. The CDR3 runs from the conserved cysteine through the conserved F or W. Each record gives: clone size, D gene, V gene, J gene, CDR3 DNA, CDR3 protein. A D gene is named only where the DNA matches it firmly. Not all rows give a size; the values are once, few, many and, for expanded clones, a class.

clone size: once
D gene: .
V gene: TRBV9
J gene: TRBJ2-3
CDR3 DNA: TGTGCCAGCAGCGTAGGCGGACACACAGATACGCAGTATTTT
CDR3 protein: CASSVGGHTDTQYF

clone size: .
D gene: .
V gene: TRBV5-1
J gene: TRBJ1-3
CDR3 DNA: TGCGCCAGCAGCCCCGGGGTGTCTGGAAACACCATATATTTT
CDR3 protein: CASSPGVSGNTIYF

clone size: .
D gene: TRBD2
V gene: TRBV7-8
J gene: TRBJ2-7
CDR3 DNA: TGTGCCAGCTCCGGGACTAGCGGGTCTGGGGACTCCTACGAGCAGTACTTC
CDR3 protein: CASSGTSGSGDSYEQYF

clone size: .
D gene: TRBD2
V gene: TRBV19
J gene: TRBJ2-7
CDR3 DNA: TGTGCCAGTAGCACACCGGGACTAGCGGGCTCCTACGAGCAGTACTTC
CDR3 protein: CASSTPGLAGSYEQYF

clone size: .
D gene: TRBD1
V gene: TRBV7-6
J gene: TRBJ2-3
CDR3 DNA: TGTGCCAGCAGCCCAGGACAGGGGATAGATACGCAGTATTTT
CDR3 protein: CASSPGQGIDTQYF

clone size: few
D gene: .
V gene: TRBV30
J gene: TRBJ2-5
CDR3 DNA: TGTGCCTGGGGCCTCACTAACCAAGAGACCCAGTACTTC
CDR3 protein: CAWGLTNQETQYF

clone size: few
D gene: TRBD1
V gene: TRBV25-1
J gene: TRBJ1-5
CDR3 DNA: TGTGCCAGCAGTGGGACAGGCTTCAATCAGCCCCAGCATTTT
CDR3 protein: CASSGTGFNQPQHF

clone size: .
D gene: .
V gene: TRBV18
J gene: TRBJ2-5
CDR3 DNA: TGTGCCAGCTCCAAGGAGGAGACCCAGTACTTC
CDR3 protein: CASSKEETQYF

clone size: .
D gene: TRBD1
V gene: TRBV30
J gene: TRBJ1-2
CDR3 DNA: TGTGCCTGGAGTCATAAGACGGGACAGGAAAACTATGGCTACACCTTC
CDR3 protein: CAWSHKTGQENYGYTF

clone size: once
D gene: TRBD1
V gene: TRBV9
J gene: TRBJ2-1
CDR3 DNA: TGTGCCAGCAGCGTCCAGGGGGCCTACAATGAGCAGTTCTTC
CDR3 protein: CASSVQGAYNEQFF

clone size: .
D gene: TRBD1
V gene: TRBV2
J gene: TRBJ2-4
CDR3 DNA: TGTGCCAGCAGTGGCATACAGGGGAGCAAAAACATTCAGTACTTC
CDR3 protein: CASSGIQGSKNIQYF

clone size: .
D gene: TRBD2
V gene: TRBV9
J gene: TRBJ2-3
CDR3 DNA: TGTGCCAGCAGCGTACAGACCGGGACTAGCGGGAGTAAGGATACGCAGTATTTT
CDR3 protein: CASSVQTGTSGSKDTQYF

clone size: few
D gene: .
V gene: TRBV6-5
J gene: TRBJ2-1
CDR3 DNA: TGTGCCAGCCACGAAGCGTCCTCCTACAATGAGCAGTTCTTC
CDR3 protein: CASHEASSYNEQFF

clone size: .
D gene: TRBD2
V gene: TRBV7-9
J gene: TRBJ2-1
CDR3 DNA: TGTGCCAGCAGCTTACGAGGTAGCGGGAGTAGCAATGAGCAGTTCTTC
CDR3 protein: CASSLRGSGSSNEQFF

clone size: once
D gene: TRBD2
V gene: TRBV30
J gene: TRBJ2-3
CDR3 DNA: TGTGCTATTAGCGGGAGTAAAGATACGCAGTATTTT
CDR3 protein: CAISGSKDTQYF

clone size: .
D gene: .
V gene: TRBV11-3
J gene: TRBJ2-7
CDR3 DNA: TGTGCCAGCAGCTTAGGTGTTACCTACGAGCAGTACTTC
CDR3 protein: CASSLGVTYEQYF

clone size: .
D gene: .
V gene: TRBV5-4
J gene: TRBJ1-2
CDR3 DNA: TGTGCCAGCAGCGCAAAACAGGGCTCTAACTATGGCTACACCTTC
CDR3 protein: CASSAKQGSNYGYTF

clone size: .
D gene: .
V gene: TRBV19
J gene: TRBJ1-4
CDR3 DNA: TGTGCCAGTAGTATACCGAGGACAGCGAAAAATGAAAAACTGTTTTTT
CDR3 protein: CASSIPRTAKNEKLFF

clone size: .
D gene: TRBD1
V gene: TRBV4-1
J gene: TRBJ2-1
CDR3 DNA: TGCGCCAGCAGCCAAGACAATGACCGGGACAGGGTAAATGAGCAGTTCTTC
CDR3 protein: CASSQDNDRDRVNEQFF

clone size: few
D gene: .
V gene: TRBV7-9
J gene: TRBJ2-7
CDR3 DNA: TGTGCCAGCAGCTTCAGCTACGAGCAGTACTTC
CDR3 protein: CASSFSYEQYF

clone size: .
D gene: .
V gene: TRBV6-5
J gene: TRBJ1-5
CDR3 DNA: TGTGCCAGCAGTTACCGGGGGGGGAATCAGCCCCAGCATTTT
CDR3 protein: CASSYRGGNQPQHF

clone size: .
D gene: .
V gene: TRBV2
J gene: TRBJ1-5
CDR3 DNA: TGTGCCAGCAGTGAAGCGGCGGGATTTCAGCCCCAGCATTTT
CDR3 protein: CASSEAAGFQPQHF

clone size: once
D gene: TRBD1
V gene: TRBV29-1
J gene: TRBJ1-2
CDR3 DNA: TGCAGCGCCGGAGGGACAGGGGAGGGTGGCTACACCTTC
CDR3 protein: CSAGGTGEGGYTF